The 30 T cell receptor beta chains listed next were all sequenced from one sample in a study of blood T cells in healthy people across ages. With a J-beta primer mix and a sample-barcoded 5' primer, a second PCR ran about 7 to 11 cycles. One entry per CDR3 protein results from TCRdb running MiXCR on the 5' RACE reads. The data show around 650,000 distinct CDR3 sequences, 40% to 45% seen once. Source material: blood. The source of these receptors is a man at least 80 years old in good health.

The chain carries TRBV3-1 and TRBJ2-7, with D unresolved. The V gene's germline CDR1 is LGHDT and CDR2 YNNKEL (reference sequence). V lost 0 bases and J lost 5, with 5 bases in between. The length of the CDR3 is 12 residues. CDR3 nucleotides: TGTGCCAGCAGCCAAGAACCCCACGAGCAGTACTTC. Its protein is CASSQEPHEQYF.

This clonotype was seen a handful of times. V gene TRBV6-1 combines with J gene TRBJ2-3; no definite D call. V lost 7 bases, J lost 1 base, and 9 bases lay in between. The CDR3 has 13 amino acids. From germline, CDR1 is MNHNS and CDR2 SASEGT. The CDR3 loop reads CASTLGGTDTQYF. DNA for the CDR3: TGTGCCAGCACCCTTGGGGGCACAGATACGCAGTATTTT.

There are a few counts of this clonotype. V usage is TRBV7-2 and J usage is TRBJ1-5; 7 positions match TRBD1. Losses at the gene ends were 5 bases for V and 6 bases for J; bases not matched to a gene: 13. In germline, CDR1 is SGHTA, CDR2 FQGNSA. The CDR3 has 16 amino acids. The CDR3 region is CASSQGVGGFGQPQHF. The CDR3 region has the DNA TGTGCCAGCAGCCAGGGGGTAGGGGGGTTCGGTCAGCCCCAGCATTTT. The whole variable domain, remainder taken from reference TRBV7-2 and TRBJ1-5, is GAGVSQSPSNKVTEKGKDVELRCDPISGHTALYWYRQSLGQGLEFLIYFQGNSAPDKSGLPSDRFSAERTGGSVSTLTIQRTQQEDSAVYLCASSQGVGGFGQPQHFGDGTRLSIL.

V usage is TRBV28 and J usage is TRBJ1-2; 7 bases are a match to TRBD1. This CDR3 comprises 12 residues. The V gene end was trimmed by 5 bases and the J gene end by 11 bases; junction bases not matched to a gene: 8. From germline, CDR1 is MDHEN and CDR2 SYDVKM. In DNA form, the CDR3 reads TGTGCCAGCAGTCCCGGGACAGTTGCTTACACCTTC. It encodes CASSPGTVAYTF.

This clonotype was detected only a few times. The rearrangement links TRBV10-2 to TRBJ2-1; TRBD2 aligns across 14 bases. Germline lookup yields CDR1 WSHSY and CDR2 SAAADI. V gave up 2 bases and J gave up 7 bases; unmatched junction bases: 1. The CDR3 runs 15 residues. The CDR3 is CASSEGTSGSNEQFF. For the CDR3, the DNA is TGCGCCAGCAGTGAGGGGACTAGCGGGAGTAATGAGCAGTTCTTC.

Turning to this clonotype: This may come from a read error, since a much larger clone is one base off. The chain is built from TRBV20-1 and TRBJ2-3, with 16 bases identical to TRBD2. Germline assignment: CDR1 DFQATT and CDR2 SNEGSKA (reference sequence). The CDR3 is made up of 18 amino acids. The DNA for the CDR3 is TGCAGTGCTAGTTTCCCGGGACTAGCGGGAGGGCTGGGAGATGCGCAGTATTTT. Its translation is CSASFPGLAGGLGDAQYF.

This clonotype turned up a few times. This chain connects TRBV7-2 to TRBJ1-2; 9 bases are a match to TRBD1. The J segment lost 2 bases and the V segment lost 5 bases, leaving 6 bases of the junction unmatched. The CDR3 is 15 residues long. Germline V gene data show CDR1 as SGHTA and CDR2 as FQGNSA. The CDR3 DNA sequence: TGTGCCAGCAGCCCGCGGACAGGGGACAACTATGGCTACACCTTC. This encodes CASSPRTGDNYGYTF.

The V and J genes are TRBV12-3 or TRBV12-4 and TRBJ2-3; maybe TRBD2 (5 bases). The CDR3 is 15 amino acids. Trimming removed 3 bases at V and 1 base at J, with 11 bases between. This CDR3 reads CASSFGVAGTDTQYF. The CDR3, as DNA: TGTGCCAGCAGTTTCGGGGTGGCCGGCACAGATACGCAGTATTTT.

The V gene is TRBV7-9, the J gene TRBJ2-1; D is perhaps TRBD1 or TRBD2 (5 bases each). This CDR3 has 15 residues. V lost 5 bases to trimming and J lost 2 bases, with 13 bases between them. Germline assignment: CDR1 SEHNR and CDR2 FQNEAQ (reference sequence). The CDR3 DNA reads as TGTGCCAGCAGCCTGGGACGAAACCCCTACAATGAGCAGTTCTTC. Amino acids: CASSLGRNPYNEQFF.

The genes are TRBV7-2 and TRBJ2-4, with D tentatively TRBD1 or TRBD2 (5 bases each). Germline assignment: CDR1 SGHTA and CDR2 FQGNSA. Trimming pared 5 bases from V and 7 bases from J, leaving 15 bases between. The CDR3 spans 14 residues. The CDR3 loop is CASSPSYEGNIQYF. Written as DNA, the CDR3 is TGTGCCAGCAGCCCGAGCTACGAGGGGAACATTCAGTACTTC. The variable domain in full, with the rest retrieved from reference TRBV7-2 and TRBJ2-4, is GAGVSQSPSNKVTEKGKDVELRCDPISGHTALYWYRQSLGQGLEFLIYFQGNSAPDKSGLPSDRFSAERTGGSVSTLTIQRTQQEDSAVYLCASSPSYEGNIQYFGAGTRLSVL.

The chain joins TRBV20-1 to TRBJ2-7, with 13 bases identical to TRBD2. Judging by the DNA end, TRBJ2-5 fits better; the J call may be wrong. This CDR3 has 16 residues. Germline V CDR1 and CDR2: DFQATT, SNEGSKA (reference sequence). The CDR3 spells CSARKGLAGETETQYF. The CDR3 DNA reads TGCAGTGCTAGAAAAGGACTAGCGGGAGAAACAGAGACCCAGTACTTC.

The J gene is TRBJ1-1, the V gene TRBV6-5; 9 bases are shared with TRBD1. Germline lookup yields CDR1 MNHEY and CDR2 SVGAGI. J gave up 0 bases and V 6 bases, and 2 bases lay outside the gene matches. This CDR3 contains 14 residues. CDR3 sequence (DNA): TGTGCCAGCAGGGGGACAGGGATGAACACTGAAGCTTTCTTT. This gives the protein CASRGTGMNTEAFF.

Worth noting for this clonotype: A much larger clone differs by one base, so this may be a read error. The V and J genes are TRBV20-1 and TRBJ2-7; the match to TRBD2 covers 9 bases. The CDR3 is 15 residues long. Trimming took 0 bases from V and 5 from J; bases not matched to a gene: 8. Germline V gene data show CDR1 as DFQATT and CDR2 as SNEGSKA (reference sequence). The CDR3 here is CSARDRASGNNEQYF. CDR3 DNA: TGCAGTGCTAGAGATCGGGCTAGCGGGAACAACGAGCAGTACTTC.

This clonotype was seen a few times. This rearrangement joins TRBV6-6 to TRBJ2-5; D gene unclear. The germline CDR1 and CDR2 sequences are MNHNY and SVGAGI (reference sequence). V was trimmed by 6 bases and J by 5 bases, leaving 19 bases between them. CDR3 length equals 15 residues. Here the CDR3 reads CASRKGGTRAETQYF. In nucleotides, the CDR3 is TGTGCCAGCAGGAAGGGTGGCACACGGGCGGAGACCCAGTACTTC.

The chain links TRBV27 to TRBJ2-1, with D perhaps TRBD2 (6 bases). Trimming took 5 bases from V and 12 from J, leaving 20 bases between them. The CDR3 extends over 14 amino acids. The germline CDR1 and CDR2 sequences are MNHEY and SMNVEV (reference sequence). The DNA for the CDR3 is TGTGCCAGCAGTCCCTACCGGGACTCTTTTTGGCAGTTCTTC. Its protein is CASSPYRDSFWQFF.

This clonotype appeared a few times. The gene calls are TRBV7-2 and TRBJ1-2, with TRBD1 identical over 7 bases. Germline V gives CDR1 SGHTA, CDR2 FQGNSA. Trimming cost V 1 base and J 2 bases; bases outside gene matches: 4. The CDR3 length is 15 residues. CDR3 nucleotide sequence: TGTGCCAGCAGCTTAGGAGGGGACAGCAACTATGGCTACACCTTC. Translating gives CASSLGGDSNYGYTF.

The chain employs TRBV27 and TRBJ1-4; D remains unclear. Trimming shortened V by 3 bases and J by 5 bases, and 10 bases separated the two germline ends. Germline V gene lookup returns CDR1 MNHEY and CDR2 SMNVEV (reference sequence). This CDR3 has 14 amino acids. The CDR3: CASSFDQLNEKLFF. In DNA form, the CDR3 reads TGTGCCAGCAGTTTCGATCAGCTAAATGAAAAACTGTTTTTT.

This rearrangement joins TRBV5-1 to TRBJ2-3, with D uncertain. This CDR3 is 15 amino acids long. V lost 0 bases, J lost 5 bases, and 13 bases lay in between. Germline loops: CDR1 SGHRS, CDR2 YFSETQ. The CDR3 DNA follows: TGCGCCAGCAGCTTGGATCTCCCACTCAGAGATACGCAGTATTTT. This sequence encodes CASSLDLPLRDTQYF.

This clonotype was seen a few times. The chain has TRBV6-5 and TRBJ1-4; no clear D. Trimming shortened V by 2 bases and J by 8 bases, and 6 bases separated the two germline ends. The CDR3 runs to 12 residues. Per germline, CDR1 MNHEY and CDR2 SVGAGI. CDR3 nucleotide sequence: TGTGCCAGCAGTTACCTAGGGGAAAAACTGTTTTTT. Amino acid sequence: CASSYLGEKLFF.

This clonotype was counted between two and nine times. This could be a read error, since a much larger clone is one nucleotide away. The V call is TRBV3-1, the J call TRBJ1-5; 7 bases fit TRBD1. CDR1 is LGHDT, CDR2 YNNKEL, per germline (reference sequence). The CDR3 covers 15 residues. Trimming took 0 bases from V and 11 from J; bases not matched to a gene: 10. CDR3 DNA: TGTGCCAGCAGCCAAGAGTACAGGGGATCCCAGTCCCAGCATTTT. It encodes CASSQEYRGSQSQHF.

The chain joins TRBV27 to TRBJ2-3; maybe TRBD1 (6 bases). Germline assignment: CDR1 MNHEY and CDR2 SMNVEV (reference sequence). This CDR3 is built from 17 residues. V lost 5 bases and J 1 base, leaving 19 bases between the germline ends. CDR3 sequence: CASSRGETGTGTDTQYF. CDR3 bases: TGTGCCAGCAGTAGAGGAGAAACAGGGACCGGCACAGATACGCAGTATTTT.

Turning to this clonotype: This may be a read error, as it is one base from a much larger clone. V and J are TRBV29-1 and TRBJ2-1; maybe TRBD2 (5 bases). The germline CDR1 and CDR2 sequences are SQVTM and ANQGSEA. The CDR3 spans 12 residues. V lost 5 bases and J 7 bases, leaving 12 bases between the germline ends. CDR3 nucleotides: TGCAGCGTTCGTCGTTCGGGGAATGAGCAGTTCTTC. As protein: CSVRRSGNEQFF.

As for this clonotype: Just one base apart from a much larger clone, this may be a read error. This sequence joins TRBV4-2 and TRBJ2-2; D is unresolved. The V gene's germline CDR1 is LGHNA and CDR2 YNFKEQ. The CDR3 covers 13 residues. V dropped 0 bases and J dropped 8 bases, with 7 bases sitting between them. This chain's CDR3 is CASSQDGLGELFF. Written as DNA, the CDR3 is TGTGCCAGCAGCCAAGATGGCTTGGGGGAGCTGTTTTTT.

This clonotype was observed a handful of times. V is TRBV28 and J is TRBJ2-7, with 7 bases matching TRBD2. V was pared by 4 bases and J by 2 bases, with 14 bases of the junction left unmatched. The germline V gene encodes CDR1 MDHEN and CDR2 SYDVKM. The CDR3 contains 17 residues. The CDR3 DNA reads TGTGCCAGCAGTTCTACTAGCGTCGGGGGGACCCCCTACGAGCAGTACTTC. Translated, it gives CASSSTSVGGTPYEQYF.

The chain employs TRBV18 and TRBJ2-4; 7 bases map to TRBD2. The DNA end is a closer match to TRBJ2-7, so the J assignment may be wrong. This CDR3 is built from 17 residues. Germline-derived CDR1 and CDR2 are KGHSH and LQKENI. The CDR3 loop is CASSPGTTAAGLYEQYF. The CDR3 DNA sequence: TGTGCCAGCTCACCTGGGACTACTGCGGCGGGGCTCTACGAGCAGTACTTC.

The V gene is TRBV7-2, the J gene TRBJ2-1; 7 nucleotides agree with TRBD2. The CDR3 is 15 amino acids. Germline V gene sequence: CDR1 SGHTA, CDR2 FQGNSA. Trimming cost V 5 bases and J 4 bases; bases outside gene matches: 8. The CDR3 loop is CASSPQRGYYNEQFF. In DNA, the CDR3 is TGTGCCAGCAGCCCCCAGCGGGGTTATTACAATGAGCAGTTCTTC.

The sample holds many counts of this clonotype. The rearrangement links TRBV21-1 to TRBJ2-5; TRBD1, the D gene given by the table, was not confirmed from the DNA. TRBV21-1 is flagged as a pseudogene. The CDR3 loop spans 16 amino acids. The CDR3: CASISDRGQGRETQYF. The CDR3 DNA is TGTGCCAGCATCTCAGACCGGGGACAGGGCCGGGAGACCCAGTACTTC.

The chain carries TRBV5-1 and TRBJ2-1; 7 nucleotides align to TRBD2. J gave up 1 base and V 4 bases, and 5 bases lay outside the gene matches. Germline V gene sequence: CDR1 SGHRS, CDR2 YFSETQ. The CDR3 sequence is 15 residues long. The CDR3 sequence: CASSQNGGSYNEQFF. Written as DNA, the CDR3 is TGCGCCAGCAGCCAGAACGGGGGGTCCTACAATGAGCAGTTCTTC.

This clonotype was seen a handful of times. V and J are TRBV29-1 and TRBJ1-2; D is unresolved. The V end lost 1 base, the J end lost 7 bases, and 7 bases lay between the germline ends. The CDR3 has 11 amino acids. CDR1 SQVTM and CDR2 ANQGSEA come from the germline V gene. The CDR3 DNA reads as TGCAGCGTTGAAGGGGCGGGTGGCTACACCTTC. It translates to CSVEGAGGYTF.

The CDR3: CASSLSQGAGGQPQHF. As DNA, the CDR3 is TGTGCCAGCAGTTTGAGTCAGGGGGCAGGGGGCCAGCCCCAGCATTTT. The chain employs TRBV28 and TRBJ1-5; 8 positions agree with TRBD1. Germline CDR1 and CDR2: MDHEN and SYDVKM. This CDR3 contains 16 residues. Trimming removed 3 bases from V and 7 bases from J; junction bases left unmatched: 11. The full variable domain, its missing parts supplied by reference TRBV28 and TRBJ1-5, is DVKVTQSSRYLVKRTGEKVFLECVQDMDHENMFWYRQDPGLGLRLIYFSYDVKMKEKGDIPEGYSVSREKKERFSLILESASTNQTSMYLCASSLSQGAGGQPQHFGDGTRLSIL.